These 8 T cell receptor beta chains were sequenced from one sample in a study of CD8+ T cells in alopecia areata. Reverse transcribed after extraction, RNA yielded cDNA as the sequencing template. TCRdb keeps only in-frame clones here, not all; method: immunoSEQ multiplex PCR. The sample lists about 160,000 clones, around 87% seen once, with over 13% in the top ten. This specimen was CD8+ T cells sorted from blood, taken at week 0. Receptor source: a human donor with alopecia areata.

Concerning this clone itself: In the same sample, other DNA sequences code for this CDR3. The chain recombines TRBV29-1 with TRBJ2-7; D is ambiguous. V was cut by 4 bases and J by 4 bases, with 5 bases left in between. The CDR3 runs to 10 residues. The germline gives CDR1 SQVTM, CDR2 ANQGSEA. The CDR3 spells CSVVVYEQYF. In DNA, the CDR3 is TGCAGCGTTGTAGTTTACGAGCAGTACTTC.

This chain connects TRBV11-2 to TRBJ2-7, with D uncertain. This CDR3 spans 11 amino acids. Between the trimmed V and J ends, which lost 7 bases and 6 bases, there was a span of 10 bases. Germline-derived CDR1 and CDR2 are SGHAT and FQNNGV. The CDR3 DNA follows: TGTGCCAGCACCCGGGCAGGCGAGCAGTACTTC. Translating it yields CASTRAGEQYF.

The J gene is TRBJ2-3, the V gene TRBV5-1; the D is unclear. Germline V lookup: CDR1 SGHRS, CDR2 YFSETQ. The CDR3 covers 14 residues. Trimming left V 4 bases short and J 1 base short, with 10 bases between. The CDR3 DNA sequence: TGCGCCAGCAGCGGGGTCCCCGGCACAGATACGCAGTATTTT. As protein: CASSGVPGTDTQYF.

The chain combines TRBV7-9 with TRBJ1-2; no clear D. The germline gives CDR1 SEHNR, CDR2 FQNEAQ (reference sequence). This CDR3 spans 16 amino acids. V lost 5 bases to trimming and J lost 6 bases, with 22 bases between them. The DNA for the CDR3 is TGTGCCAGCAGCGATAGCGGTACCAGGCCTCAGGATGGCTACACCTTC. Translation: CASSDSGTRPQDGYTF.

This rearrangement joins TRBV9 to TRBJ2-5; maybe TRBD1 (6 bases). Judging by the DNA end, TRBJ2-7 fits better; the J call may be wrong. Per the germline V gene, CDR1 is SGDLS and CDR2 is YYNGEE. The CDR3 spans 13 residues. The CDR3 nucleotides are TGTGCCAGCAGCGTCACAGGGTCCCACGAGCAGTACTTC. Translating gives CASSVTGSHEQYF.

This chain uses TRBV9 with TRBJ2-1, with 11 bases aligning to TRBD1. This CDR3 has 18 residues. Trimming took 0 bases from V and 5 from J; bases not matched to a gene: 10. The germline CDR1 and CDR2 sequences are SGDLS and YYNGEE. The CDR3 sequence is CASSVATGQGAAHNEQFF. The CDR3, as DNA: TGTGCCAGCAGCGTAGCTACCGGACAGGGGGCGGCTCACAATGAGCAGTTCTTC.

This clone was seen more than once but under ten times. The chain carries TRBV11-3 and TRBJ2-2, with 8 positions matching TRBD2. Trimming at V came to 4 bases and at J to 6 bases, leaving 10 bases not matched to a gene. CDR3 size: 16 residues. The germline gives CDR1 SGHNT, CDR2 YENEEA. This CDR3 is CASSSPGGVSAGELFF. The CDR3 bases are TGTGCCAGCAGCTCCCCCGGGGGGGTGTCGGCCGGGGAGCTGTTTTTT.

The chain joins TRBV4-1 to TRBJ1-2; D call uncertain. Trimming took off 0 bases at V and 4 bases at J, with 12 bases between the two ends. This CDR3 spans 15 amino acids. The germline V gene encodes CDR1 MGHRA and CDR2 YSYEKL. The CDR3: CASSQDRGSLYGYTF. For the CDR3, the DNA is TGCGCCAGCAGCCAAGATCGAGGCAGTCTCTATGGCTACACCTTC.